This TCR beta chain was recorded in a study of OX40 agonist ivuxolimab in advanced cancers. Study-level points and caveats: Expanded peripheral T cell antigen specificity was not determined.

CDR3 length equals 15 residues. V was shortened by 5 bases and J by 2 bases, with 13 bases between the two germline ends. Germline CDR1 MDHEN, CDR2 SYDVKM. In regard to this clone: The antigen remains undetermined.

Anyone with autoimmune disease history or systemic immunosuppression was excluded. Blood sampling took place at baseline, cycle 4 day 1, and cycle 7 day 1. Produced via immunoSEQ multiplex PCR; TCRdb's table is partial and in-frame only. The table lists over 55,000 clones, 77% of them singletons, with 5.5% to 7% in the top ten. The clonotype originates from an adult with an advanced solid tumor such as melanoma, head and neck, liver or kidney cancer. The chain is built from TRBV28 and TRBJ2-1, with D perhaps TRBD1 (7 bases). The input for sequencing was CD4+ or CD8+ T cells sorted from blood, taken in a trial of the OX40 agonist ivuxolimab. The CDR3 protein is CASSPTGTAYNEQFF. CDR3 nucleotides: TGTGCCAGCAGTCCGACAGGGACTGCCTACAATGAGCAGTTCTTC. The full variable domain, its missing parts supplied by reference TRBV28 and TRBJ2-1, is DVKVTQSSRYLVKRTGEKVFLECVQDMDHENMFWYRQDPGLGLRLIYFSYDVKMKEKGDIPEGYSVSREKKERFSLILESASTNQTSMYLCASSPTGTAYNEQFFGPGTRLTVL.